These T cell receptor beta chains were read from a single sample in a study of tumor-infiltrating lymphocytes in primary liver carcinoma. MiXCR, applied by TCRdb to the multiplex PCR reads, yields one record per CDR3 protein. The data contain some 38,000 distinct CDR3 sequences, just under 75% of them singletons. Sequenced material: liver tumor tissue from sampling region 4. These receptors were collected from a man aged 40-50 years with primary liver carcinoma and hepatitis B virus infection. CDR3s include the opening cysteine and the closing phenylalanine or tryptophan. The order of the fields is J gene, D gene, clone size, V gene, CDR3 protein, CDR3 DNA. D genes are given only for firm matches. Expanded clones are given a class, and other clones once, few, many or no size at all.

TRBJ2-7,.,.,TRBV6-2/TRBV6-3,CASSYEVSYEEYF,TGTGCCAGCAGCTACGAGGTATCCTACGAGGAGTACTTC
TRBJ2-5,.,many,TRBV20-1,CSARAETGLETQYF,TGCAGTGCTAGAGCTGAGACTGGGTTAGAGACCCAGTACTTC
TRBJ2-3,.,.,TRBV7-9,CTSSQETGADTQYF,TGTACCAGTAGCCAGGAGACGGGAGCCGATACGCAGTATTTT
TRBJ2-1,TRBD2,.,TRBV24-1,CATSVETSGNTIYNEQFF,TGTGCCACCAGTGTCGAGACTAGCGGGAACACTATCTATAATGAGCAGTTCTTC
TRBJ2-6,TRBD1,.,TRBV11-2,CVNSMGGDRGIALSGANVLTF,TGTGTCAACAGCATGGGGGGAGACAGGGGCATTGCCCTCTCTGGGGCCAACGTCCTGACTTTC
TRBJ2-5,TRBD2,.,TRBV5-6,CASSLETSKETQYF,TGTGCCAGTAGCTTGGAGACTAGCAAAGAGACCCAGTACTTC
TRBJ1-2,.,.,TRBV5-1,CASSLAQGCGYTF,TGTGCCAGCAGCTTGGCCCAGGGCTGTGGCTACACCTTC
TRBJ2-5,.,many,TRBV7-9,CASSLIGTSEAQYF,TGTGCCAGCAGCTTAATAGGGACTTCCGAGGCCCAGTACTTC
TRBJ1-5,.,.,TRBV6-2/TRBV6-3,CASSTTVGFQPQHF,TGTGCCAGCAGTACGACAGTCGGGTTTCAGCCCCAGCATTTT
TRBJ2-1,.,once,TRBV11-2,CASSISVPLDNEQFF,TGTGCCAGTAGCATTAGCGTGCCACTCGACAATGAGCAGTTCTTC
TRBJ2-3,.,.,TRBV11-2,CAGSPSCRANTQYF,TGTGCCGGCAGCCCCTCGTGCCGGGCAAATACGCAGTATTTT
TRBJ2-3,.,.,TRBV11-3,CASSLLGTDTQYF,TGTGCCAGCAGCTTGTTAGGCACAGATACGCAGTATTTT
TRBJ1-1,TRBD1,.,TRBV12-3/TRBV12-4,CTSSEQGVRAFF,TGTACCAGCAGTGAACAGGGGGTGCGGGCTTTCTTT
TRBJ1-3,TRBD1,once,TRBV6-6,CAGSPGGGPGNTIYF,TGTGCCGGCAGTCCAGGGGGGGGCCCTGGAAACACCATATATTTT
TRBJ1-1,TRBD1,many,TRBV28,CASRGTGGLAEAFF,TGTGCCAGCAGAGGGACAGGGGGCCTGGCTGAAGCTTTCTTT
TRBJ2-2,.,.,TRBV29-1,CSVEGSDRVGTWELFF,TGCAGCGTTGAAGGGTCGGATAGGGTGGGCACCTGGGAGCTGTTTTTT
TRBJ2-1,TRBD2,.,TRBV14,CASSAVAGWVYNEQLF,TGTGCCAGCAGTGCCGTAGCGGGATGGGTATACAATGAGCAACTCTTC
TRBJ2-2,.,.,TRBV29-1,CGVLAGTGELFF,TGCGGCGTTTTGGCAGGTACCGGGGAGCTGTTTTTT
TRBJ2-3,.,few,TRBV5-1,CASGSLAEFSTGTQYF,TGCGCCAGCGGCTCCTTAGCGGAGTTTAGCACAGGTACGCAGTATTTT
TRBJ2-5,.,.,TRBV5-1,CASSLETGSGTQYF,TGCGCCAGCAGCTTGGAGACGGGCTCGGGGACCCAGTACTTC
TRBJ1-5,.,once,TRBV28,CASTPGTAISQHF,TGTGCCAGCACCCCAGGGACGGCAATCAGCCAGCATTTT
TRBJ2-7,.,few,TRBV2,CASSNQGATYEQYF,TGTGCCAGCAGTAACCAAGGGGCTACCTACGAGCAGTACTTC
TRBJ2-2,TRBD1,.,TRBV29-1,CCVAQDRGTGGQFF,TGCTGCGTTGCCCAGGACAGGGGAACCGGGGGGCAGTTTTTT
TRBJ2-1,.,.,TRBV6-5,CASSRPADYNEQLF,TGTGCCAGCAGTCGACCAGCGGATTACAATGAGCAGTTGTTC
TRBJ1-1,TRBD1,.,TRBV10-3,CTISDLQGANTEAFF,TGTACCATCAGTGACTTACAGGGGGCGAACACTGAAGCTTTCTTT
TRBJ2-4,TRBD2,.,TRBV11-1,CASNFPGTSGTKSIQYF,TGTGCAAGCAACTTTCCCGGGACTAGCGGGACCAAAAGCATTCAGTACTTT
TRBJ1-2,.,many,TRBV20-1,CSASPDLINYGYTF,TGCAGTGCTAGCCCCGACCTCATTAACTATGGCTACACCTTC
TRBJ2-3,.,.,TRBV29-1,CSVGGGAGNTDTQYF,TGCAGCGTAGGGGGCGGGGCCGGCAACACAGATACGCAGTATTTT
TRBJ2-1,TRBD2,.,TRBV6-1,CAISEEAGGYNEQFF,TGTGCTATCAGTGAAGAAGCGGGAGGATACAATGAGCAGTTTTTC
TRBJ2-4,TRBD1,.,TRBV11-1,CAGSSPGQGASKNIQYF,TGTGCCGGCAGCTCCCCGGGACAGGGAGCATCAAAAAACATACAGTACTTC
TRBJ2-3,TRBD2,few,TRBV6-2/TRBV6-3,CASSLRLAGASASTDTQYF,TGTGCCAGCAGTTTGAGACTAGCGGGGGCAAGTGCTAGCACAGATACGCAGTATTTT
TRBJ2-7,.,.,TRBV4-2,CASSQDKGSAYEECF,TGTGCCAGCAGCCAAGATAAGGGGAGCGCCTACGAGGAGTGCTTC
TRBJ2-7,.,.,TRBV5-5,CASNLVIGTGVWEQYF,TGTGCCAGCAACTTGGTTATAGGAACGGGAGTGTGGGAGCAGTACTTC
TRBJ2-3,.,.,TRBV7-9,CASNGDTRYF,TGTGCCAGCAATGGTGATACGCGGTATTTT
TRBJ2-7,.,.,TRBV5-4,CTSSLAGFSYKQYF,TGTACCAGCAGCTTGGCCGGTTTCTCCTACAAGCAGTACTTC
TRBJ2-1,TRBD2,few,TRBV6-5,CASSYHVSSGSLHEQFF,TGTGCCAGCAGCTACCATGTTTCTAGCGGGAGTTTGCATGAGCAGTTCTTC
TRBJ2-4,TRBD1,many,TRBV7-2,CASSFSLSTGTKNIQYF,TGTGCCAGCAGCTTCTCCCTCTCGACAGGGACCAAAAACATTCAGTACTTC
TRBJ2-2,.,.,TRBV5-6,CASRPNARSNIGGLFF,TGTGCCAGCAGACCGAACGCCAGGTCGAACATCGGGGGGCTGTTTTTT
TRBJ2-1,.,many,TRBV20-1,CSARDHRDFSYNEQFF,TGCAGTGCTAGAGATCATAGGGACTTCTCCTACAATGAGCAGTTCTTC
TRBJ1-2,TRBD1,.,TRBV7-9,CVSRWDRGFHGQTF,TGTGTCAGCAGATGGGACAGGGGGTTTCATGGCCAAACCTTC
TRBJ1-5,.,.,TRBV11-3,CVSSVSYSNQPQHF,TGTGTCAGTAGTGTCAGCTATAGCAATCAGCCCCAGCATTTT
TRBJ2-1,TRBD2,once,TRBV14,CVSSAVAGWINIEQFF,TGTGTCAGCAGTGCCGTAGCGGGATGGATAAACATTGAGCAGTTCTTC
TRBJ1-2,.,.,TRBV29-1,CSGGGGLNYGYTF,TGCAGCGGCGGAGGAGGATTGAACTATGGCTACACCTTC
TRBJ2-1,TRBD2,.,TRBV5-4,CVSSLVGGGYNEQFF,TGTGTCAGCAGTCTCGTCGGGGGGGGCTACAATGAGCAGTTCTTC
TRBJ2-3,TRBD2,.,TRBV6-5,CSSNPDLAGTDTQYF,TGTTCCAGCAACCCAGATCTAGCGGGAACAGATACGCAGTATTTT
TRBJ2-6,.,.,TRBV12-3/TRBV12-4,CAISLTGLPNFGANVLAF,TGTGCCATCAGTTTAACGGGACTGCCGAACTTTGGGGCCAACGTCCTGGCTTTC
TRBJ2-5,TRBD1,medium-sized,TRBV6-6,CASRGLQTGGGGETQYF,TGTGCCAGCAGGGGTCTCCAGACAGGGGGAGGTGGGGAGACCCAGTACTTC
TRBJ1-6,TRBD1,.,TRBV11-2,CASSQGQGVNLPHHF,TGTGCCAGCAGCCAAGGACAGGGAGTGAATTTACCTCACCACTTT
TRBJ1-1,.,once,TRBV30,CAWSRFEGTEAFF,TGTGCCTGGAGCCGCTTCGAGGGTACTGAAGCTTTCTTT
TRBJ2-1,TRBD2,medium-sized,TRBV28,CASIPPERGGYNEQFF,TGTGCCAGCATCCCCCCGGAGCGGGGGGGCTACAATGAGCAGTTCTTC
TRBJ2-7,.,.,TRBV11-1,CASSPNRCEQYF,TGTGCCAGCAGCCCAAACAGATGCGAGCAGTACTTC
TRBJ2-3,TRBD2,.,TRBV7-9,CASSSWTSGSTDTQYF,TGTGCCAGCAGCTCCTGGACTAGTGGGAGCACAGATACGCAGTATTTT
TRBJ2-3,.,.,TRBV2,CASSIEGTQYF,TGTGCGAGCAGTATCGAAGGTACGCAGTATTTT
TRBJ2-2,TRBD2,many,TRBV20-1,CSARVSGRDTGELFF,TGCAGTGCTAGAGTTTCCGGGAGGGACACCGGGGAGCTGTTTTTT
TRBJ2-3,.,.,TRBV5-4,CASSLNERIDF,TGTGCCAGCAGCCTGAACGAAAGGATAGATTTT
TRBJ1-6,.,.,TRBV11-2,CASRQVQGVNSPLHF,TGTGCCAGCAGGCAAGTACAGGGAGTGAATTCACCCCTCCATTTT